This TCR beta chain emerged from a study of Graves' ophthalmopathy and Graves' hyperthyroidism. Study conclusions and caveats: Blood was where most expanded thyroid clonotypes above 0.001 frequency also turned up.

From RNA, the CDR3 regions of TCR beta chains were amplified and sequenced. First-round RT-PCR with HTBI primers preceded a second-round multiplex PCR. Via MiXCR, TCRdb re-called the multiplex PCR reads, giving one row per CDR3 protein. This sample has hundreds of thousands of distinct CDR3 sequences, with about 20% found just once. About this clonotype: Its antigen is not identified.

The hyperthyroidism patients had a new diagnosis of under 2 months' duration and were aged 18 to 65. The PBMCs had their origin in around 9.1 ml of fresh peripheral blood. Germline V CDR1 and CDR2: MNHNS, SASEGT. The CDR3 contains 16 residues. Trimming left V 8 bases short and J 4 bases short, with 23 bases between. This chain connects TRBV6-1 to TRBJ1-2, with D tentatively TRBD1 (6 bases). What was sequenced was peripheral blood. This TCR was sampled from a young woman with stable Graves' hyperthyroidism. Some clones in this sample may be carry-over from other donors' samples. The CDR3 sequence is CASSILEMGAIYGYTF. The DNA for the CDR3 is TGTGCCAGCTCCATCCTAGAGATGGGGGCGATCTATGGCTACACCTTC.